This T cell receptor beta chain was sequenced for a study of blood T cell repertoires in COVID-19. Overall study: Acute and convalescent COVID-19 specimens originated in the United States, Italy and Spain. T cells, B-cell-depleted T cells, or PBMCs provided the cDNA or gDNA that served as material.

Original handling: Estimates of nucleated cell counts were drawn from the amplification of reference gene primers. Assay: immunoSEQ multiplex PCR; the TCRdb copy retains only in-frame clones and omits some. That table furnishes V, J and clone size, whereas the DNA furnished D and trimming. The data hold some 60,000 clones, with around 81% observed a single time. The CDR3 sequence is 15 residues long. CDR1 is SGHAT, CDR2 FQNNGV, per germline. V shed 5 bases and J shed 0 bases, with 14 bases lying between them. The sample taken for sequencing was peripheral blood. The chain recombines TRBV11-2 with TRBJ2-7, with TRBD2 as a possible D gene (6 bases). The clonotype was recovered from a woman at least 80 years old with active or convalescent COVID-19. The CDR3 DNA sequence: TGTGCCAGCAGCGGCGGGGACTCTCACTCCTACGAGCAGTACTTC. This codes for CASSGGDSHSYEQYF.